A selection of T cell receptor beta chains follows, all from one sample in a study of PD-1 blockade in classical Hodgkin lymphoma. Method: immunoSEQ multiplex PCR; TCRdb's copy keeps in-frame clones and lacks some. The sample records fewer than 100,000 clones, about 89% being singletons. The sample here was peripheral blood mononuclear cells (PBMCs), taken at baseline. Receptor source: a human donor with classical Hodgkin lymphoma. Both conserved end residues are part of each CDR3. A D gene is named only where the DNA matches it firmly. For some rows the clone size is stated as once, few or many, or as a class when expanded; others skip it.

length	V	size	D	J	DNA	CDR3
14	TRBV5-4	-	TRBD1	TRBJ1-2	TGTGCCAGCAGCTTCGTGGACAGGGAGACTGGCTACACCTTC	CASSFVDRETGYTF
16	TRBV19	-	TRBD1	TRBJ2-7	TGTGCCAGTAGTCCGGACAGGGGGAATATCCGATGGGAGCAGTACTTC	CASSPDRGNIRWEQYF
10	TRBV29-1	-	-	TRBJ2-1	TGCAGCGTTGTGAACAATGAGCAGTTCTTC	CSVVNNEQFF
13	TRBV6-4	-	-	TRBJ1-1	TGTGCCAGCAGTGACTCGAGAGAGGGGAAACCTTTCTTT	CASSDSREGKPFF
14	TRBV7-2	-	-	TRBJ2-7	TGTGCCAGCAGCTTAGGATTTACTCCCTACGAGCAGTACTTC	CASSLGFTPYEQYF
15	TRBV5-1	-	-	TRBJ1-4	TGCGCCAGCAGCTTGGATCGGGGGACTAATGAAAAACTGTTTTTT	CASSLDRGTNEKLFF
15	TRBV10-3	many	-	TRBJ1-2	TGTGCCATCAGTGAGTCGAGTGAGATGCTTTATGGCTACACCTTC	CAISESSEMLYGYTF
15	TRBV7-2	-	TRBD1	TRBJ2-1	TGTGCCAGCAGCTCCGCGGACAGGGCGAACAATGAGCAGTTCTTC	CASSSADRANNEQFF
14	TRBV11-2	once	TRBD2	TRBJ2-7	TGTGCCAGCAGCCAGGTAGCGGGGGGATACGAGCAGTACTTC	CASSQVAGGYEQYF
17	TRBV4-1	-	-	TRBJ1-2	TGCGCCAGCAGCCATCGTTCGGGGGAAGGGCCGGACTATGGCTACACCTTC	CASSHRSGEGPDYGYTF
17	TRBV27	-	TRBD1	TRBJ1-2	TGTGCCAGCAGCCATGGGACAGGGACGTCAGGCAACTATGGCTACACCTTC	CASSHGTGTSGNYGYTF
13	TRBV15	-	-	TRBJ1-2	TGTGCCACCAGCAGCAGGGAAAGCTATGGCTACACCTTC	CATSSRESYGYTF
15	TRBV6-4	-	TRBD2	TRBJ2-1	TGTGCCAGCGCACGAGGGGCTAGCGGGAGTTCTGAGCAGTTCTTC	CASARGASGSSEQFF
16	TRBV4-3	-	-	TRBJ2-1	TGCGCCAGCAGCCAAGATCCCAGCGGTCCCCCGGATGAGCAGTTCTTC	CASSQDPSGPPDEQFF
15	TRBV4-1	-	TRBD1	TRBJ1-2	TGCGCCAGCAGCCAAGGGGGACAGCCTACCTATGGCTACACCTTC	CASSQGGQPTYGYTF
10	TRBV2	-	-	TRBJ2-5	TGTGCCACCCAACAGGAGACCCAGTACTTC	CATQQETQYF
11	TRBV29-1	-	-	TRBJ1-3	TGCAGCGTTGTAGCTGGAAACACCATATATTTT	CSVVAGNTIYF
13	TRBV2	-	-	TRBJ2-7	TGTGCCAGCAGCCGGGTTACCTCCTACGAGCAGTACTTC	CASSRVTSYEQYF
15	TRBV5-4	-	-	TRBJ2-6	TGTGCCAGCAGCTTGGCTGGCTCTGGGGCCAACGTCCTGACTTTC	CASSLAGSGANVLTF
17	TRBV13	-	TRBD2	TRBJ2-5	TGTGCCAGCAGCCCCGACGAGCGGGAGGGCCTAGCAGAGACCCAGTACTTC	CASSPDEREGLAETQYF
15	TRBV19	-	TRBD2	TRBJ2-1	TGTGCCAGTAGTAGGGGACTAGTGGAAGACAATGAGCAGTTCTTC	CASSRGLVEDNEQFF
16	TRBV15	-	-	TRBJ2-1	TGTGCCACCAGCACACTTATGGAGCTGAACTCCGATGAGCAGTTCTTC	CATSTLMELNSDEQFF
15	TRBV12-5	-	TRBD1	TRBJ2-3	TGTGCTAGTGGTAGGACAGGGGGAGACACAGATACGCAGTATTTT	CASGRTGGDTDTQYF
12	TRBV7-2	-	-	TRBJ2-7	TGTGCCAGCAGCTTTGGAGTCTACGAGCAGTACTTC	CASSFGVYEQYF
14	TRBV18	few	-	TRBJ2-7	TGTGCCAGCTCACCAACAGCGTCAGCCTACGAGCAGTACTTC	CASSPTASAYEQYF
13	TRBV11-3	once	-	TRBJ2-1	TGTGCCAGCAGCTTCGGCGGGAACACTGAGCAGTTCTTC	CASSFGGNTEQFF
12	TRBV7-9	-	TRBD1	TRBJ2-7	TGTGCCAGCAGCGGACAGGTCTACGAGCAGTACTTC	CASSGQVYEQYF
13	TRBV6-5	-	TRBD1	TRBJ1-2	TGTGCCAGCAGTCCTAGACAGGGGTCTGGCTACACCTTC	CASSPRQGSGYTF
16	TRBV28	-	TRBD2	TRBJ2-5	TGTGCCAGCAGTTTAAGTGGCGGGAGGGCCGGAGAGACCCAGTACTTC	CASSLSGGRAGETQYF
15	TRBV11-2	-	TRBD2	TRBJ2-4	TGTGCCAGCAGCTCACCGGGACTAGCGACAAACATTCAGTACTTC	CASSSPGLATNIQYF
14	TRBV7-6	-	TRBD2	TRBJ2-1	TGTGCCAGCAGTAATAGCGGGAGTCCCGATGAGCAGTTCTTC	CASSNSGSPDEQFF
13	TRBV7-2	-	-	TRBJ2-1	TGTGCCAGCAGCCCGGGACTCCACAATGAGCAGTTCTTC	CASSPGLHNEQFF
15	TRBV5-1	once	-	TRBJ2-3	TGCGCCAGCAGCCTTAGGACGGATCCTACAGATACGCAGTATTTT	CASSLRTDPTDTQYF
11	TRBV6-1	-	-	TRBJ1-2	TGTGCCAGCACAGGGAACTATGGCTACACCTTC	CASTGNYGYTF
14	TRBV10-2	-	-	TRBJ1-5	TGCGCCAGCAGTGATAGGCGCGACAATCAGCCCCAGCATTTT	CASSDRRDNQPQHF
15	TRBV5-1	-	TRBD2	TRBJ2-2	TGCGCCAGCAGCGGACTAGCGGGAGTCACCGGGGAGCTGTTTTTT	CASSGLAGVTGELFF
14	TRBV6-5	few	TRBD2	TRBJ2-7	TGTGCCAGCAGCCGGACTAGCGGGAGTTACGAGCAGTACTTC	CASSRTSGSYEQYF
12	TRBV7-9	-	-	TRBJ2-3	TGTGCCAGCAGCTTAGGTCTCCATACGCAGTATTTT	CASSLGLHTQYF
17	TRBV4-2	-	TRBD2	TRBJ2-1	TGTGCCAGCAGCCAAGAGGGACTAGCGGGAGGAGGGAATGAGCAGTTCTTC	CASSQEGLAGGGNEQFF
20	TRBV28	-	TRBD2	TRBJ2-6	TGTGCCAGCAGTCCCTCCCCCGGGCGGGAGGTTGCTTCTGGGGCCAACGTCCTGACTTTC	CASSPSPGREVASGANVLTF
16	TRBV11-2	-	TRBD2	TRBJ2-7	TGTGCCAGCAGCTTAACGGGGACTAGCAGATCTTACGAGCAGTACTTC	CASSLTGTSRSYEQYF
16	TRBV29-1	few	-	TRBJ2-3	TGCAGCGTTTCCACATCCGGGACAGCGGGAACAGATACGCAGTATTTT	CSVSTSGTAGTDTQYF
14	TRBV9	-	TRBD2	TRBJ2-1	TGTGCCAGCAGCGTAGTAACTAGCGGCGATGAGCAGTTCTTC	CASSVVTSGDEQFF
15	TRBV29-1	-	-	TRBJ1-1	TGCGGATCAACGGGGGGGCGTTATCGGGACACTGAAGCTTTCTTT	CGSTGGRYRDTEAFF
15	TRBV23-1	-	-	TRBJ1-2	TGCGCCAGTCGGCCCCGGAGGGAAGCTAACTATGGCTACACCTTC	CASRPRREANYGYTF
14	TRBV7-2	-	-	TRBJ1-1	TGTGCCAGCAGCCTACCCCGGGGCTTAAGTGAAGCTTTCTTT	CASSLPRGLSEAFF
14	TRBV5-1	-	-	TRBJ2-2	TGCGCCAGCAGCTCCGCCCCCCACACCGGGGAGCTGTTTTTT	CASSSAPHTGELFF
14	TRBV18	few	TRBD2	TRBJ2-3	TGTGCCAGCTCACCGGGACTAGCGGCAGATACGCAGTATTTT	CASSPGLAADTQYF